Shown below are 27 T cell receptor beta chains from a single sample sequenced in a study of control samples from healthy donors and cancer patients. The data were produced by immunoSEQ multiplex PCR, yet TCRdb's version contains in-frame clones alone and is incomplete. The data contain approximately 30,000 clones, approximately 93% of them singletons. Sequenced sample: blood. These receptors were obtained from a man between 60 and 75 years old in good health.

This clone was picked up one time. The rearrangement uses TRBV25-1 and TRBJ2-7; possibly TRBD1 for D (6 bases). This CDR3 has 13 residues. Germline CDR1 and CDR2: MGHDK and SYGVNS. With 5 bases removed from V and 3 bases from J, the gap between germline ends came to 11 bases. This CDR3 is CASSTGFYYEQYF. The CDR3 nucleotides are TGTGCCAGCAGTACAGGGTTCTACTACGAGCAGTACTTC.

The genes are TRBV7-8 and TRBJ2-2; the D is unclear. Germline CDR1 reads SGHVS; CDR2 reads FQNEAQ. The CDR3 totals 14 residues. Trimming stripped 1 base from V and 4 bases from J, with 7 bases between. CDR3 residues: CASSLELSTGELFF. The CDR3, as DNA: TGTGCCAGCAGCTTAGAGTTATCCACCGGGGAGCTGTTTTTT.

The CDR3 reads CASTRQGQGTEAFF. The CDR3 nucleotides are TGTGCCAGTACCCGACAGGGGCAGGGGACTGAAGCTTTCTTT. The chain uses TRBV19 and TRBJ1-1; 8 bases match TRBD1. Germline V gene data show CDR1 as LNHDA and CDR2 as SQIVND (reference sequence). The CDR3 length is 14 residues. V lost 7 bases to trimming and J lost 5 bases; unmatched junction nucleotides: 9.

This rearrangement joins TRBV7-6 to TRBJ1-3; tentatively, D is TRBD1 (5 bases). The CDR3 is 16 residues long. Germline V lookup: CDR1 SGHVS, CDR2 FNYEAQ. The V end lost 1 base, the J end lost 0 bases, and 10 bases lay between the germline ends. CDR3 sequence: CASSLGGAGSGNTIYF. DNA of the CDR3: TGTGCCAGCAGCTTAGGAGGGGCGGGCTCTGGAAACACCATATATTTT. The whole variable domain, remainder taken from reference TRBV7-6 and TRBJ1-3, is GAGVSQSPRYKVTKRGQDVALRCDPISGHVSLYWYRQALGQGPEFLTYFNYEAQQDKSGLPNDRFSAERPEGSISTLTIQRTEQRDSAMYRCASSLGGAGSGNTIYFGEGSWLTVV.

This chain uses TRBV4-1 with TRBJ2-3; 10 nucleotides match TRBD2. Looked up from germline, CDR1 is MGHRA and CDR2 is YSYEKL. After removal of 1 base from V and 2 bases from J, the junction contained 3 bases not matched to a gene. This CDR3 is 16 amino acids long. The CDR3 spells CASSQGTSGLTDTQYF. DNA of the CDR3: TGCGCCAGCAGCCAAGGGACTAGCGGTCTCACAGATACGCAGTATTTT.

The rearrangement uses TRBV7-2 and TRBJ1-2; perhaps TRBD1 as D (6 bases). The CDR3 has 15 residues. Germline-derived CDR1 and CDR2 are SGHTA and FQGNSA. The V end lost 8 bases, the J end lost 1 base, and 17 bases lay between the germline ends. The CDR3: CASPKTRGSNYGYTF. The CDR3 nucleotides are TGTGCCAGCCCTAAAACCAGGGGAAGTAACTATGGCTACACCTTC. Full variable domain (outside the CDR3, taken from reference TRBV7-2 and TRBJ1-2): GAGVSQSPSNKVTEKGKDVELRCDPISGHTALYWYRQSLGQGLEFLIYFQGNSAPDKSGLPSDRFSAERTGGSVSTLTIQRTQQEDSAVYLCASPKTRGSNYGYTFGSGTRLTVV.

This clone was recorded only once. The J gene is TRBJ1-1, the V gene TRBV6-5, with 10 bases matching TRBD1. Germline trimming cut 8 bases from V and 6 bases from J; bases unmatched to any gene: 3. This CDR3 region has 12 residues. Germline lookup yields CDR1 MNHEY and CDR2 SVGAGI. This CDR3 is CASRQGAAEAFF. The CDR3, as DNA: TGTGCCAGCCGACAGGGGGCCGCTGAAGCTTTCTTT.

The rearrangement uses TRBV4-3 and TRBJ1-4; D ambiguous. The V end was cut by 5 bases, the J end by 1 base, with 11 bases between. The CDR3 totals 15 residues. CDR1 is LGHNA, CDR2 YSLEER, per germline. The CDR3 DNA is TGCGCCAGCAGCGGTCAGATTGGAACTAATGAAAAACTGTTTTTT. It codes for CASSGQIGTNEKLFF.

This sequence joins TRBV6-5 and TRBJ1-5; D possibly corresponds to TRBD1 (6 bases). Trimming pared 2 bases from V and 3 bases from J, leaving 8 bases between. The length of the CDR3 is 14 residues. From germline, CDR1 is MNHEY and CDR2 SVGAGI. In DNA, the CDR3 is TGTGCCAGCAGTTACGGACAGACCAATCAGCCCCAGCATTTT. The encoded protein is CASSYGQTNQPQHF.

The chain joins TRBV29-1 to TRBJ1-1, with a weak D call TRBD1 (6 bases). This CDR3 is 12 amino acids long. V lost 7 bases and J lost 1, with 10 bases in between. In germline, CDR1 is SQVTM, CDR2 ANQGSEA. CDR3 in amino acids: CSGGTTNTEAFF. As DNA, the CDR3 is TGCAGCGGAGGGACAACGAACACTGAAGCTTTCTTT.

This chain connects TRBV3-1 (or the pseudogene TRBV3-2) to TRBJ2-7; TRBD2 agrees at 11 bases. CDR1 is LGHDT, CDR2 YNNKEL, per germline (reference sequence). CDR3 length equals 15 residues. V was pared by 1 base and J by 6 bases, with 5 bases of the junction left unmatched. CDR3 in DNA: TGTGCCAGCAGCCAAGCTAGCGGGGGGCTCTCCGAGCAGTACTTC. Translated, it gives CASSQASGGLSEQYF.

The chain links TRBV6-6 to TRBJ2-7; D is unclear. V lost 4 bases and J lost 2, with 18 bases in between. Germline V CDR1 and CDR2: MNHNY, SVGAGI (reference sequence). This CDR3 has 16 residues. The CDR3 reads CASSSPGYEDPYEQYF. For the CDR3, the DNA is TGTGCCAGCAGTTCCCCGGGCTACGAGGACCCCTACGAGCAGTACTTC.

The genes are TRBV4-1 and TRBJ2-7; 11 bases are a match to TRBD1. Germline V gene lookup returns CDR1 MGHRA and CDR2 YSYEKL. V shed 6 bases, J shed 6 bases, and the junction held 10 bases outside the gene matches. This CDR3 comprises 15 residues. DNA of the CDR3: TGCGCCAGCAGTGTGACCGGGACAGGGGGAGGCGAGCAGTACTTC. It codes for CASSVTGTGGGEQYF.

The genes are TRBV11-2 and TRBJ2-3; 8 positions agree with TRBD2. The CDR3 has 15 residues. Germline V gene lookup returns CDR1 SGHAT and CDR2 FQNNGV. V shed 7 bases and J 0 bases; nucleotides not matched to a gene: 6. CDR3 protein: CASTQRGYSTDTQYF. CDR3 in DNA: TGTGCCAGCACTCAGCGGGGGTATAGCACAGATACGCAGTATTTT. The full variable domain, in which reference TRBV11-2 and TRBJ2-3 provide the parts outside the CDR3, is EAGVAQSPRYKIIEKRQSVAFWCNPISGHATLYWYQQILGQGPKLLIQFQNNGVVDDSQLPKDRFSAERLKGVDSTLKIQPAKLEDSAVYLCASTQRGYSTDTQYFGPGTRLTVL.

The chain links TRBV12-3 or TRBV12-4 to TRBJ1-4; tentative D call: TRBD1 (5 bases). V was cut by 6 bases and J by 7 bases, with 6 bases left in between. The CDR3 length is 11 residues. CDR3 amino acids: CASSQGEKLFF. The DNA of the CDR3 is TGTGCCAGCAGCCAGGGTGAAAAACTGTTTTTT.

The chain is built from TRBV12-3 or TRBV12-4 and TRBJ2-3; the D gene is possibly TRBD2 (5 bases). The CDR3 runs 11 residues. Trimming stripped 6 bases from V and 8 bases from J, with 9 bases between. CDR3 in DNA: TGTGCCAGCAGGGGCCGGGGTACGCAGTATTTT. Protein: CASRGRGTQYF.

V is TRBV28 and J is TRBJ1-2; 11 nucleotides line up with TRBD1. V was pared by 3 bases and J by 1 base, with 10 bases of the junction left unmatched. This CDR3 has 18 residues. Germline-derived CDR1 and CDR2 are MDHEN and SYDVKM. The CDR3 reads CASSLAGQGARGNYGYTF. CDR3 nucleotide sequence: TGTGCCAGCAGTTTGGCAGGACAGGGGGCGCGGGGTAACTATGGCTACACCTTC.

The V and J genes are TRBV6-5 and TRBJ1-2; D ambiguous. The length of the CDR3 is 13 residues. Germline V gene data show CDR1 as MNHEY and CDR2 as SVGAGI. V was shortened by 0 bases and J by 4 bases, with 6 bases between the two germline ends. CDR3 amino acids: CASSYSDGYGYTF. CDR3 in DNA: TGTGCCAGCAGTTACTCCGACGGCTATGGCTACACCTTC.

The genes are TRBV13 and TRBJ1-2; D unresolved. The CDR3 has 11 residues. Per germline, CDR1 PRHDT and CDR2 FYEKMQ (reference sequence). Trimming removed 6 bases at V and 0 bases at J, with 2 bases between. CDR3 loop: CASSSNYGYTF. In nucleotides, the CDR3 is TGTGCCAGCAGTTCTAACTATGGCTACACCTTC.

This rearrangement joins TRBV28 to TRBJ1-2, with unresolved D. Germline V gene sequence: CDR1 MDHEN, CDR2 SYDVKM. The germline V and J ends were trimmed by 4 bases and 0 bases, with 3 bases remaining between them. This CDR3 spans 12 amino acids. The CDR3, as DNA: TGTGCCAGCAGTTCATCTAACTATGGCTACACCTTC. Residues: CASSSSNYGYTF.

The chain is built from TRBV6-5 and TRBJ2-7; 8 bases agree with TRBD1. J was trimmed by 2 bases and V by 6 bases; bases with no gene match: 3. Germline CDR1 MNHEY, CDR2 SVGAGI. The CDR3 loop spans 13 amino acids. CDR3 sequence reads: CASRKQGAYEQYF. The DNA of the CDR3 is TGTGCCAGCAGAAAACAGGGGGCCTACGAGCAGTACTTC.

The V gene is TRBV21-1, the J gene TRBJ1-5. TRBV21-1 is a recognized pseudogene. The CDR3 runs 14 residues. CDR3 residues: CASSNKGSHQPQHF. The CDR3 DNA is TGTGCCAGCAGCAATAAAGGCAGTCATCAGCCCCAGCATTTT.

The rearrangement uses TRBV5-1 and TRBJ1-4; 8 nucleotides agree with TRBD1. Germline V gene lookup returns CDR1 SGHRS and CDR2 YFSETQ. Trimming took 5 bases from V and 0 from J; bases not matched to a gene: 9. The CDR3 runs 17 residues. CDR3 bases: TGCGCCAGCAGGACAGGGGCTTATGTTGCAACTAATGAAAAACTGTTTTTT. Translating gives CASRTGAYVATNEKLFF.

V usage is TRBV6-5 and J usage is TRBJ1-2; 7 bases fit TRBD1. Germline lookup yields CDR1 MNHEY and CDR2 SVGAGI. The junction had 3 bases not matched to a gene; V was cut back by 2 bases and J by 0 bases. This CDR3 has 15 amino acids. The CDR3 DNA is TGTGCCAGCAGTTACGGGACAGCCACTAACTATGGCTACACCTTC. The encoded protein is CASSYGTATNYGYTF.

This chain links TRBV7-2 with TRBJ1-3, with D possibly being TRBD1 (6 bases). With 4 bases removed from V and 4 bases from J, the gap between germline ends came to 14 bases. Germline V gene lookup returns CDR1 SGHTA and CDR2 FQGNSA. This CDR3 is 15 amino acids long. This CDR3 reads CASSSGQLRGNTIYF. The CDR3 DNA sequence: TGTGCCAGCAGCTCTGGACAGTTACGAGGAAACACCATATATTTT.

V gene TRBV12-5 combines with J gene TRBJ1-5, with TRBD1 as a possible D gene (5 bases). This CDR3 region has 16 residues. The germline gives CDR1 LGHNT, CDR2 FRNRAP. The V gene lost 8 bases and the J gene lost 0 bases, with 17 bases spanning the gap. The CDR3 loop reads CASRPPPGSSNQPQHF. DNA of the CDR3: TGTGCTAGTAGACCTCCCCCAGGGAGTAGCAATCAGCCCCAGCATTTT.

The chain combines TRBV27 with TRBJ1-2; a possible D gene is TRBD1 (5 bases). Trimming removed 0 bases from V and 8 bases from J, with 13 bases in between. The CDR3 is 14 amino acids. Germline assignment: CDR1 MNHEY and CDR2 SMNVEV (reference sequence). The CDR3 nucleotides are TGTGCCAGCAGTTTATCGACGGGGGTTAACGGCTACACCTTC. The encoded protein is CASSLSTGVNGYTF.